The 20 T cell receptor beta chains below come from one sample, sequenced in a study of T cell responses to AZD1222 COVID-19 vaccine. Clones were read by immunoSEQ multiplex PCR, and TCRdb kept only the in-frame ones, dropping some. The table lists some 150,000 clones, around 92% of them singletons. Here the sequenced sample was peripheral blood, taken on day 0 of MenACWY control vaccination. The receptors shown here come from an adult in good health.

About this clone: The sample holds other DNA sequences that translate to the same CDR3. The gene calls are TRBV3-1 (or the pseudogene TRBV3-2) and TRBJ1-1; perhaps TRBD1 as D (5 bases). Trimming took off 2 bases at V and 0 bases at J, with 7 bases between the two ends. Germline values: CDR1 LGHDT, CDR2 YNNKEL (reference sequence). This CDR3 has 14 residues. The CDR3 nucleotides are TGTGCCAGCAGCCAAAACAGGATGAACACTGAAGCTTTCTTT. Translating it yields CASSQNRMNTEAFF.

The chain recombines TRBV29-1 with TRBJ2-3; D gene unclear. Trimming pared 7 bases from V and 6 bases from J, leaving 14 bases between. The germline V gene has CDR1 SQVTM and CDR2 ANQGSEA. The CDR3 is made up of 12 amino acids. CDR3 amino acids: CSGGSGRDTQYF. CDR3 sequence (DNA): TGCAGCGGGGGTTCTGGGCGGGATACGCAGTATTTT.

The rearrangement links TRBV30 to TRBJ2-1; D ambiguous. The CDR3 is made up of 13 amino acids. Trimming took 4 bases from V and 2 from J, leaving 9 bases between them. The V gene's germline CDR1 is GTSNPN and CDR2 SVGIG (reference sequence). CDR3 nucleotides: TGTGCCTGGATGTCGGTCACCTACAATGAGCAGTTCTTC. Its protein product is CAWMSVTYNEQFF.

The chain couples TRBV29-1 to TRBJ1-1; perhaps TRBD1 as D (5 bases). Germline CDR1 SQVTM, CDR2 ANQGSEA. The length of the CDR3 is 13 residues. The V end lost 7 bases, the J end lost 1 base, and 13 bases lay between the germline ends. CDR3 amino acids: CSAEGTANTEAFF. The DNA for the CDR3 is TGCAGCGCCGAGGGGACGGCGAACACTGAAGCTTTCTTT. Complete variable domain (other parts from reference TRBV29-1 and TRBJ1-1): SAVISQKPSRDICQRGTSLTIQCQVDSQVTMMFWYRQQPGQSLTLIATANQGSEATYESGFVIDKFPISRPNLTFSTLTVSNMSPEDSSIYLCSAEGTANTEAFFGQGTRLTVV.

DNA of the CDR3: TGTGCCTGGAGTGTACGTCAGGAGGAAACCGGGGAGCTGTTTTTT. Translation gives CAWSVRQEETGELFF. The chain joins TRBV30 to TRBJ2-2, with D maybe TRBD2 (5 bases). The germline V gene encodes CDR1 GTSNPN and CDR2 SVGIG (reference sequence). The CDR3 is made up of 15 amino acids. V lost 0 bases and J lost 5, with 13 bases in between.

The chain uses TRBV7-8 and TRBJ2-3, with D hard to call. V gave up 1 base and J gave up 2 bases, with 7 bases separating them. The germline gives CDR1 SGHVS, CDR2 FQNEAQ. This CDR3 is 14 amino acids long. The CDR3 reads CASSLDSYTDTQYF. CDR3 nucleotide sequence: TGTGCCAGCAGCTTAGACAGTTACACAGATACGCAGTATTTT.

This sequence joins TRBV5-6 and TRBJ2-1; TRBD2 aligns across 9 bases. Germline V gene lookup returns CDR1 SGHDT and CDR2 YYEEEE. J was trimmed by 14 bases and V by 0 bases; bases with no gene match: 6. The CDR3 spans 13 residues. CDR3 coding DNA: TGTGCCAGCAGCTTGGAGCGGTCTAGCGGGAAGTTCTTC. Its translation: CASSLERSSGKFF.

The genes are TRBV7-2 and TRBJ2-2; 7 nucleotides match TRBD1. Germline-derived CDR1 and CDR2 are SGHTA and FQGNSA. With V trimmed by 5 bases and J by 4 bases, 7 bases remained unmatched. This CDR3 is 15 amino acids long. CDR3 amino acids: CASSTDRVFTGELFF. Written as DNA, the CDR3 is TGTGCCAGCAGCACCGACAGGGTCTTCACCGGGGAGCTGTTTTTT.

The chain recombines TRBV19 with TRBJ2-7, with D possibly being TRBD2 (6 bases). The CDR3 is 14 residues long. Trimming took 4 bases from V and 0 from J, leaving 10 bases between them. Looked up from germline, CDR1 is LNHDA and CDR2 is SQIVND (reference sequence). The CDR3 DNA is TGTGCCAGTAGTAATGGCGGGGTCTCCTACGAGCAGTACTTC. This gives the protein CASSNGGVSYEQYF.

The chain uses TRBV19 and TRBJ1-1, with D perhaps TRBD1 (6 bases). The germline V and J ends were trimmed by 5 bases and 3 bases, with 16 bases remaining between them. This CDR3 comprises 15 residues. CDR1 and CDR2 (germline): LNHDA, SQIVND (reference sequence). The CDR3 is CASSLQTGGYTEAFF. CDR3 DNA sequence: TGTGCCAGTAGTCTGCAAACTGGGGGCTACACTGAAGCTTTCTTT.

The chain uses TRBV9 and TRBJ1-6, with 7 positions matching TRBD1. The CDR3 has 13 residues. Germline V CDR1 and CDR2: SGDLS, YYNGEE. With 5 bases clipped from V and 7 bases from J, the junction kept 3 bases outside the gene matches. CDR3 in amino acids: CASRGGGNSPLHF. In nucleotides, the CDR3 is TGTGCCAGCAGAGGAGGGGGCAATTCACCCCTCCACTTT.

The chain recombines TRBV21-1 with TRBJ2-1; the table's TRBD2 call for D was not verified on the DNA. TRBV21-1 is deemed a pseudogene. CDR3 size: 15 residues. CDR3: CASSKGGLSYNEQFF. The CDR3 nucleotides read TGTGCCAGCAGCAAAGGGGGACTCTCCTACAATGAGCAGTTCTTC.

V is TRBV12-3 or TRBV12-4 and J is TRBJ2-7; D is unresolved. The CDR3 loop spans 12 amino acids. V shed 2 bases and J shed 3 bases, with 5 bases lying between them. The CDR3 nucleotides are TGTGCCAGCAGTTTAAGGAACTACGAGCAGTACTTC. Amino acids: CASSLRNYEQYF.

The chain combines TRBV5-5 with TRBJ1-2; TRBD1 matches at 9 bases. The germline gives CDR1 SGHKS, CDR2 YYEKEE (reference sequence). The trim removed 3 bases at V and 6 bases at J, leaving 12 bases unmatched. The CDR3 length is 16 residues. The CDR3 DNA follows: TGTGCCAGCAGCTCCGCCCCAAACAGGGGGCTGAATGGCTACACCTTC. It translates to CASSSAPNRGLNGYTF.

The chain has TRBV21-1 and TRBJ1-2; the D segment call TRBD1 is taken from the table without a DNA check. TRBV21-1 is listed as a pseudogene. The CDR3 spans 14 residues. The CDR3 sequence: CASSALRTGGGYTF. DNA of the CDR3: TGTGCCAGCAGCGCATTGCGGACAGGGGGGGGCTACACCTTC.

The chain carries TRBV19 and TRBJ1-5; D unresolved. V shed 3 bases and J shed 0 bases, with 12 bases lying between them. The CDR3 spans 16 residues. Germline V gene sequence: CDR1 LNHDA, CDR2 SQIVND (reference sequence). The CDR3: CASSIKHQDSNQPQHF. CDR3 nucleotides: TGTGCCAGTAGTATTAAGCACCAAGATAGCAATCAGCCCCAGCATTTT.

This chain links TRBV19 with TRBJ2-3, with 7 bases fitting TRBD2. The germline gives CDR1 LNHDA, CDR2 SQIVND (reference sequence). The ends lost 5 bases at V and 0 bases at J; junction bases unmatched: 5. The CDR3 runs to 15 residues. CDR3 residues: CASSLGGRSTDTQYF. The CDR3 bases are TGTGCCAGTAGTCTGGGCGGGAGAAGCACAGATACGCAGTATTTT.

This clone was found a few times. This chain connects TRBV7-8 to TRBJ1-6; D not certain. V was clipped by 2 bases and J by 10 bases, with 18 bases between them. The CDR3 contains 16 residues. From germline, CDR1 is SGHVS and CDR2 FQNEAQ. The CDR3 bases are TGTGCCAGCAGCTTACGAGTATCGGGGAACCAATCACCCCTCCACTTT. Amino acids: CASSLRVSGNQSPLHF.

This rearrangement joins TRBV6-6 to TRBJ1-1; D not resolved. The germline gives CDR1 MNHNY, CDR2 SVGAGI (reference sequence). The CDR3 totals 15 residues. V dropped 6 bases and J dropped 1 base, with 15 bases sitting between them. The CDR3 coding sequence is TGTGCCAGCAGAAACGGATTTACGGCGAACACTGAAGCTTTCTTT. Encoded protein: CASRNGFTANTEAFF.

This chain joins TRBV6-1 and TRBJ1-1; a possible D gene is TRBD1 (5 bases). The germline V and J ends were trimmed by 3 bases and 2 bases, with 13 bases remaining between them. Germline loops: CDR1 MNHNS, CDR2 SASEGT. This CDR3 region has 15 residues. CDR3 sequence: CASSDTGRVNTEAFF. Here the CDR3 DNA reads TGTGCCAGCAGTGATACGGGACGGGTAAACACTGAAGCTTTCTTT.